These 11 T cell receptor beta chains share one sample of origin, sequenced in a study of spatial heterogeneity in lung cancer. Described time point: blood at routine non-recurrence follow-up after resection. TCRdb redid the calling of the 5' RACE reads with MiXCR, one entry per CDR3 protein. This table holds roughly 72,000 distinct CDR3 sequences, roughly 8.9% found once. Here the sequenced sample was PBMCs, taken at follow-up. The receptors here all came from a female donor with early-stage non-small cell lung cancer.

The rearrangement links TRBV27 to TRBJ1-1; 8 bases match TRBD1. Germline V gives CDR1 MNHEY, CDR2 SMNVEV (reference sequence). This CDR3 is built from 15 residues. V shed 6 bases and J 7 bases; nucleotides not matched to a gene: 13. The CDR3, as DNA: TGTGCCAGCAGACGCCTTAATACAGGGGGTTATGAAGCTTTCTTT. Its protein is CASRRLNTGGYEAFF.

The rearrangement joins TRBV5-1 to TRBJ2-1; 8 nucleotides align to TRBD1. The CDR3 length is 15 residues. CDR1 and CDR2 from the germline V gene are SGHRS and YFSETQ. Losses at the gene ends were 6 bases for V and 0 bases for J; bases not matched to a gene: 5. The CDR3 nucleotides are TGCGCCAGCAACGGACAGGGAAGCTCCTACAATGAGCAGTTCTTC. Its protein product is CASNGQGSSYNEQFF.

The CDR3 coding sequence is TGCGCCAGCAGCTTGGGACTAGAAAAAGAGACCCAGTACTTC. This sequence encodes CASSLGLEKETQYF. The chain has TRBV5-1 and TRBJ2-5; possible D gene TRBD2, 6 bases. Trimming shortened V by 0 bases and J by 3 bases, and 9 bases separated the two germline ends. CDR1 SGHRS and CDR2 YFSETQ come from the germline V gene. This CDR3 is built from 14 residues.

This clonotype was observed many times. The rearrangement links TRBV6-1 to TRBJ2-2; D is ambiguous. From germline, CDR1 is MNHNS and CDR2 SASEGT. The V end was cut by 6 bases, the J end by 0 bases, with 8 bases between. The CDR3 is 14 amino acids. The CDR3 DNA reads as TGTGCCAGCAGACCCGGAACGAACACCGGGGAGCTGTTTTTT. Its protein is CASRPGTNTGELFF.

This clonotype was seen ten or more times. J is TRBJ2-1 and V is TRBV7-2, with 10 positions matching TRBD1. Trimming at V came to 5 bases and at J to 6 bases, leaving 4 bases not matched to a gene. There are 14 residues in the CDR3. The germline CDR1 and CDR2 sequences are SGHTA and FQGNSA. CDR3 residues: CASSPWTGGNEQFF. The CDR3 bases are TGTGCCAGCAGCCCGTGGACAGGGGGCAATGAGCAGTTCTTC.

This clonotype was counted ten times or more. V usage is TRBV5-1 and J usage is TRBJ2-2; TRBD2 is a possible D gene (5 bases). The V gene's germline CDR1 is SGHRS and CDR2 YFSETQ. V was clipped by 4 bases and J by 4 bases, with 17 bases between them. CDR3 length equals 16 residues. The CDR3 sequence: CASSPTGNIFTGELFF. The CDR3 nucleotides read TGCGCCAGCAGCCCGACGGGGAACATTTTCACCGGGGAGCTGTTTTTT.

This clonotype has ten or more counts. V usage is TRBV29-1 and J usage is TRBJ2-5; the D gene is possibly TRBD1 (5 bases). Germline loops: CDR1 SQVTM, CDR2 ANQGSEA. Trimming removed 8 bases from V and 3 bases from J, with 22 bases in between. This CDR3 spans 15 amino acids. Here the CDR3 DNA reads TGCAGCACCTCTGGGGCTCGCGGATGGGAAGAGACCCAGTACTTC. As protein: CSTSGARGWEETQYF.

This clonotype was detected a few times. The V call is TRBV7-3, the J call TRBJ2-2; D is unclear. V lost 4 bases and J lost 0, with 9 bases in between. Per the germline V gene, CDR1 is SGHTA and CDR2 is FQGTGA. The CDR3 sequence is 15 residues long. CDR3 in DNA: TGTGCCAGCAGCTCAAAGTTCGCGAACACCGGGGAGCTGTTTTTT. It encodes CASSSKFANTGELFF.

This clonotype was counted many times. The chain has TRBV5-1 and TRBJ2-3; D is possibly TRBD1 (5 bases). The CDR3 is made up of 15 amino acids. The germline gives CDR1 SGHRS, CDR2 YFSETQ. The V gene lost 4 bases and the J gene lost 1 base, with 13 bases spanning the gap. The CDR3 coding sequence is TGCGCCAGCAGCCACGGACACCCGGGCACAGATACGCAGTATTTT. Translating it yields CASSHGHPGTDTQYF.

This clonotype was seen repeatedly, ten times or more. The V and J genes are TRBV30 and TRBJ2-3; D is unresolved. V dropped 4 bases and J dropped 2 bases, with 10 bases sitting between them. The CDR3 runs 13 residues. In germline, CDR1 is GTSNPN, CDR2 SVGIG (reference sequence). CDR3: CAWTPVNTDTQYF. In DNA, the CDR3 is TGTGCCTGGACTCCTGTAAACACAGATACGCAGTATTTT.

This clonotype was seen at least ten times. V and J are TRBV5-1 and TRBJ2-7, with D perhaps TRBD1 (6 bases). Trimming took off 5 bases at V and 0 bases at J, with 15 bases between the two ends. CDR1 SGHRS and CDR2 YFSETQ come from the germline V gene. This CDR3 contains 15 residues. DNA of the CDR3: TGCGCCAGCAGTGCGAGGGGGATCTCCTCCTACGAGCAGTACTTC. This gives the protein CASSARGISSYEQYF.